A selection of T cell receptor beta chains follows, all from one sample in a study of cytomegalovirus exposure and HLA in healthy donors. Some clones are missing from TCRdb's copy, which holds only in-frame ones; the method was immunoSEQ multiplex PCR. The sample holds fewer than 75,000 clones; 75% are singletons and the top ten take around 12%. The sequencing sample was made of PBMCs. These receptors came from a man aged 70 or older in good health and CMV-seronegative. The CDR3 runs from the conserved cysteine through the conserved F or W. The D gene is left open where the match is weak. Clone size is not always given. Where it is, it says once, few, many or a class for expanded clones.

clone size	D gene	J gene	V gene	CDR3 DNA	CDR3 protein
NA	NA	TRBJ2-1	TRBV29-1	TGCAGCGTTGAACCCTACAGCTACAATGAGCAGTTCTTC	CSVEPYSYNEQFF
NA	TRBD1	TRBJ2-7	TRBV28	TGTGCCAGCAACCCCCCGGGACAGGGCACCTACGAGCAGTACTTC	CASNPPGQGTYEQYF
few	NA	TRBJ1-5	TRBV6-6	TGTGCCAGCAGGCGCACCGAGGGTTCGAGCAATCAGCCCCAGCATTTT	CASRRTEGSSNQPQHF
once	TRBD1	TRBJ2-3	TRBV19	TGTGCCAGTAGGACAGGGGCCGGCACAGATACGCAGTATTTT	CASRTGAGTDTQYF
NA	NA	TRBJ1-5	TRBV7-2	TGTGCCAGCAGCTTAGAGCGGTATCAGCCCCAGCATTTT	CASSLERYQPQHF
NA	TRBD2	TRBJ2-7	TRBV6-6	TGTGCCAGCAGTTACGCCCAGCGGGGGTACGACGAGCAGTACTTC	CASSYAQRGYDEQYF
NA	NA	TRBJ2-2	TRBV5-4	TGTGCCAGCAGTCTAGCCAAGAACACCGGGGAGCTGTTTTTT	CASSLAKNTGELFF
NA	NA	TRBJ1-2	TRBV5-6	TGTGCCAGCAGCCATAAATCAGTGGACTATGGCTACACCTTC	CASSHKSVDYGYTF
NA	NA	TRBJ2-1	TRBV11-2	TGTGCCAGCAGCTTAGATATTTCGTGGCAGGAGGGCAATGAGCAGTTCTTC	CASSLDISWQEGNEQFF
NA	NA	TRBJ2-3	TRBV7-6	TGTGCCAGCAGCCCCGGGACTAGCACAGATACGCAGTATTTT	CASSPGTSTDTQYF
NA	NA	TRBJ2-2	TRBV30	TGTGCCTGGAGCCCGGTGACGAACACCGGGGAGCTGTTTTTT	CAWSPVTNTGELFF
NA	NA	TRBJ1-3	TRBV15	TGTGCCACCAGCAGAGATGACGCCCCAGGAGGTCGAAACACCATATATTTT	CATSRDDAPGGRNTIYF
NA	NA	TRBJ1-3	TRBV7-4	TGTGCCAGCAGTTCACAGGGCCGACTCGCGTACACCATATATTTT	CASSSQGRLAYTIYF
NA	TRBD2	TRBJ2-1	TRBV4-1	TGCGCCAGCAGCCAAGATGGGACTAGCGGGAGGGCCGCTGAGCAGTTCTTC	CASSQDGTSGRAAEQFF
NA	TRBD1	TRBJ2-2	TRBV5-1	TGCGCCAGCAGCTTGGAACAGGGGGTGTTTACCGGGGAGCTGTTTTTT	CASSLEQGVFTGELFF
NA	NA	TRBJ1-3	TRBV6-6	TGTGCCAGCAGTTACCAGGACAAGTCTACCATATATTTT	CASSYQDKSTIYF
NA	NA	TRBJ2-1	TRBV7-2	TGTGCCAGCAGCTTATCCGGAGCCTCCTACAATGAGCAGTTCTTC	CASSLSGASYNEQFF
NA	NA	TRBJ1-1	TRBV11-2	TGTGCCAGCAGCTTAGGGTGGCAGAACACTGAAGCTTTCTTT	CASSLGWQNTEAFF
NA	TRBD1	TRBJ1-1	TRBV5-1	TGCGCCAGCAGCTGGGGACAGGAGAACACTGAAGCTTTCTTT	CASSWGQENTEAFF
NA	TRBD2	TRBJ2-5	TRBV18	TGTGCCAGCTCACCACTCCAAATTCATAGCGGGGCCAAAGAGACCCAGTACTTC	CASSPLQIHSGAKETQYF
NA	TRBD2	TRBJ2-7	TRBV7-2	TGTGCCAGCAGCAAGTCTAGCGGGAGGGCCGGCGAGCAGTACTTC	CASSKSSGRAGEQYF
NA	NA	TRBJ2-1	TRBV7-2	TGTGCCAGCAGCACCACTAGTGACTACAATGAGCAGTTCTTC	CASSTTSDYNEQFF
NA	TRBD1	TRBJ1-2	TRBV6-1	TGTGCCAGCGGGGACAGAGGTGGCTACACCTTC	CASGDRGGYTF
NA	NA	TRBJ1-5	TRBV7-2	TGTGCCAGCAGCCCACAGTGGGGAGATCAGCCCCAGCATTTT	CASSPQWGDQPQHF
NA	NA	TRBJ1-2	TRBV6-5	TGTGCCAGCAGTTACGAGCCGGGGTCCCGGTATGGCTACACCTTC	CASSYEPGSRYGYTF
NA	NA	TRBJ1-1	TRBV2	TGTGCCAGCAGTGCGGGAATGACAGGCGACACTGAAGCTTTCTTT	CASSAGMTGDTEAFF
NA	TRBD2	TRBJ2-2	TRBV14	TGTGCCAGCAGCCAAGGATCCCTAGCGGTAAACACCGGGGAGCTGTTTTTT	CASSQGSLAVNTGELFF
NA	TRBD1	TRBJ2-2	TRBV10-2	TGCGCCAGTCCCGGGACAGGGCCCCCCTCGAACACCGGGGAGCTGTTTTTT	CASPGTGPPSNTGELFF
NA	TRBD2	TRBJ2-7	TRBV6-1	TGTGCCAGCAGTGAGGCCGGGACTAGCGGTGGTGAGCAGTACTTC	CASSEAGTSGGEQYF
NA	TRBD2	TRBJ2-5	TRBV7-2	TGTGCCAGCAGCCCCGCGACTAGCGGGAGACCCCAAGAGACCCAGTACTTC	CASSPATSGRPQETQYF
NA	TRBD1	TRBJ2-3	TRBV28	TGTGCCAGCAGAACGGGACAGTCCCTCACAGATACGCAGTATTTT	CASRTGQSLTDTQYF
NA	NA	TRBJ1-5	TRBV28	TGTGCCAGCATAACCGGACGGAACCCAGGGTTTCCCCAGCATTTT	CASITGRNPGFPQHF